This TCR beta chain was observed in a study of shared clonotypes between healthy human individuals. There are 14 residues in the CDR3. Trimming took 7 bases from V and 6 from J, leaving 20 bases between them. Germline CDR1 reads SGHRS; CDR2 reads YFSETQ. Generated by immunoSEQ multiplex PCR, the TCRdb table keeps only in-frame clones and is missing some. The table shows about a million clones, with 70% to 85% occurring only once. Study-level findings and limits: Naive subsets usually exceeded memory subsets in estimated richness.

Details on this clone: Antigen unknown.

The chain combines TRBV5-1 with TRBJ2-7, with D tentatively TRBD1 or TRBD2 (5 bases each). The clonotype was recovered from a young man in good health. Some clones in this sample may be carry-over from other donors' samples. Sequencing was performed on memory CD4+ T cells from PBMCs. Subset: CD45RA-negative fraction. As DNA, the CDR3 is TGCGCCAGCTTGAGGGGCCCTGGGATGTCCGAGCAGTACTTC. Its protein product is CASLRGPGMSEQYF.